This entry lists 17 T cell receptor beta chains sequenced from one sample in a study of technical replicates of blood from several donors. The data were produced by immunoSEQ multiplex PCR, yet TCRdb's version contains in-frame clones alone and is incomplete. The table lists approximately 79,000 clones, about 97% of them singletons, with 0.18% in the top ten. Sequences were obtained from T cells isolated from PBMCs. These receptors all stem from a human donor in good health.

V usage is TRBV11-3 and J usage is TRBJ2-3, with 7 bases fitting TRBD2. Per the germline V gene, CDR1 is SGHNT and CDR2 is YENEEA. The V and J ends lost 5 bases and 3 bases, in that order; junction bases with no gene match: 8. There are 15 residues in the CDR3. The CDR3 bases are TGTGCCAGCAGCCCGGAGGCTAGCGGAACAGATACGCAGTATTTT. Protein sequence: CASSPEASGTDTQYF.

The chain combines TRBV6-5 with TRBJ2-3, with unresolved D. From germline, CDR1 is MNHEY and CDR2 SVGAGI. The length of the CDR3 is 13 residues. The V end lost 5 bases, the J end lost 2 bases, and 8 bases lay between the germline ends. DNA for the CDR3: TGTGCCAGCAGTATGAGGCCCACAGATACGCAGTATTTT. This encodes CASSMRPTDTQYF.

The chain employs TRBV4-1 and TRBJ1-2, with D possibly TRBD1 on 6 matching bases. Deletions cut 0 bases from V and 4 bases from J, with 15 bases between. The length of the CDR3 is 16 residues. Germline-derived CDR1 and CDR2 are MGHRA and YSYEKL. As DNA, the CDR3 is TGCGCCAGCAGCCAAGAATGGGGGCGGGAGGGCTATGGCTACACCTTC. Protein: CASSQEWGREGYGYTF.

The rearrangement links TRBV19 to TRBJ2-6; 8 positions agree with TRBD1. The CDR3 sequence is 15 residues long. Trimming cost V 4 bases and J 4 bases; bases outside gene matches: 3. The germline CDR1 and CDR2 sequences are LNHDA and SQIVND (reference sequence). For the CDR3, the DNA is TGTGCCAGTAGTAGGACAGGGTCAGGGGCCAACGTCCTGACTTTC. Protein product: CASSRTGSGANVLTF.

V gene TRBV30 combines with J gene TRBJ1-6; no firm D call. Deletions cut 5 bases from V and 9 bases from J, with 8 bases between. Germline V gene sequence: CDR1 GTSNPN, CDR2 SVGIG (reference sequence). This CDR3 spans 11 amino acids. CDR3 protein: CAWALSSPLHF. The CDR3, as DNA: TGTGCCTGGGCCCTGAGTTCACCCCTCCACTTT.

This clone was observed once. The chain employs TRBV5-1 and TRBJ2-7; 11 bases match TRBD1. The V and J ends lost 4 bases and 3 bases, in that order; junction bases with no gene match: 6. The germline V gene encodes CDR1 SGHRS and CDR2 YFSETQ. CDR3 length: 15 residues. CDR3 nucleotide sequence: TGCGCCAGCAGCCCGGGACAGGGGGTAAACTACGAGCAGTACTTC. Translation: CASSPGQGVNYEQYF.

The chain joins TRBV5-1 to TRBJ1-5, with TRBD1 as a possible D gene (5 bases). V lost 5 bases, J lost 5 bases, and 26 bases lay in between. The germline V gene encodes CDR1 SGHRS and CDR2 YFSETQ. The CDR3 sequence is 18 residues long. The chain's CDR3 is CASSFNPLVGEEDQPQHF. The CDR3 DNA is TGCGCCAGCAGTTTTAACCCCCTGGTAGGGGAGGAGGATCAGCCCCAGCATTTT. Based on the CDR3 plus reference TRBV5-1 and TRBJ1-5, the full variable domain is KAGVTQTPRYLIKTRGQQVTLSCSPISGHRSVSWYQQTPGQGLQFLFEYFSETQRNKGNFPGRFSGRQFSNSRSEMNVSTLELGDSALYLCASSFNPLVGEEDQPQHFGDGTRLSIL.

This sequence joins TRBV18 and TRBJ2-5, with 11 positions matching TRBD2. Germline assignment: CDR1 KGHSH and CDR2 LQKENI. The CDR3 totals 15 residues. The J segment lost 6 bases and the V segment lost 2 bases, leaving 5 bases of the junction unmatched. This CDR3 is CASSPTSGGDQTQYF. Written as DNA, the CDR3 is TGTGCCAGCTCACCAACTAGCGGGGGCGATCAGACCCAGTACTTC. Combining the CDR3 with reference TRBV18 and TRBJ2-5 gives the whole variable domain NAGVMQNPRHLVRRRGQEARLRCSPMKGHSHVYWYRQLPEEGLKFMVYLQKENIIDESGMPKERFSAEFPKEGPSILRIQQVVRGDSAAYFCASSPTSGGDQTQYFGPGTRLLVL.

The rearrangement links TRBV30 to TRBJ2-1, with 8 positions matching TRBD2. Germline lookup yields CDR1 GTSNPN and CDR2 SVGIG (reference sequence). The CDR3 loop spans 14 amino acids. V trimming: 7 bases; J trimming: 7 bases; junction bases outside the gene matches: 12. CDR3 DNA sequence: TGTGCCTCCATAATCAGCGGGGGCGGGAATGAGCAGTTCTTC. It specifies CASIISGGGNEQFF.

V is TRBV14 and J is TRBJ1-1; 8 positions match TRBD1. V lost 6 bases and J lost 3; bases outside the gene matches: 9. This CDR3 is built from 15 residues. CDR1 is SGHDN, CDR2 FVKESK, per germline. For the CDR3, the DNA is TGTGCCAGCAGTCCCAGGGGGCGGTCGTACACTGAAGCTTTCTTT. Amino acid sequence: CASSPRGRSYTEAFF.

The chain has TRBV29-1 and TRBJ2-1; TRBD2 aligns across 14 bases. Germline trimming cut 4 bases from V and 8 bases from J; bases unmatched to any gene: 1. Looked up from germline, CDR1 is SQVTM and CDR2 is ANQGSEA. The CDR3 sequence is 13 residues long. This CDR3 is CSVGLAGGHEQFF. In DNA form, the CDR3 reads TGCAGCGTTGGACTAGCGGGAGGGCATGAGCAGTTCTTC.

The J gene is TRBJ2-7, the V gene TRBV5-1, with TRBD1 matching over 8 bases. After removal of 4 bases from V and 1 base from J, the junction contained 4 bases not matched to a gene. This CDR3 region has 14 residues. CDR1 is SGHRS, CDR2 YFSETQ, per germline. The CDR3 reads CASSGTGESYEQYF. In DNA form, the CDR3 reads TGCGCCAGCAGCGGGACAGGCGAGTCCTACGAGCAGTACTTC.

The J gene is TRBJ2-7, the V gene TRBV5-1; D may be TRBD2 (6 bases). V was shortened by 4 bases and J by 2 bases, with 13 bases between the two germline ends. The CDR3 runs 14 residues. Per the germline V gene, CDR1 is SGHRS and CDR2 is YFSETQ. CDR3 sequence reads: CASSVQPGAYEQYF. The CDR3 bases are TGCGCCAGCAGCGTACAACCGGGGGCCTACGAGCAGTACTTC.

The chain employs TRBV4-1 and TRBJ1-2, with D possibly matching TRBD1 (5 bases). Germline V gene data show CDR1 as MGHRA and CDR2 as YSYEKL. With 0 bases removed from V and 5 bases from J, the gap between germline ends came to 13 bases. This CDR3 has 15 amino acids. The CDR3 is CASSQDGTGGYGYTF. CDR3 DNA: TGCGCCAGCAGCCAAGATGGAACGGGGGGATATGGCTACACCTTC.

The rearrangement joins TRBV9 to TRBJ1-2, with a weak D call TRBD1 (5 bases). The CDR3 has 12 amino acids. In germline, CDR1 is SGDLS, CDR2 YYNGEE. V was shortened by 4 bases and J by 7 bases, with 11 bases between the two germline ends. For the CDR3, the DNA is TGTGCCAGCAGCCTTTGGGGGGGTGGCTACACCTTC. The encoded protein is CASSLWGGGYTF.

The chain has TRBV5-1 and TRBJ1-2; TRBD1 is a possible D gene (5 bases). The CDR3 runs to 14 residues. V was cut by 3 bases and J by 6 bases, with 15 bases left in between. Germline CDR1 SGHRS, CDR2 YFSETQ. CDR3 sequence reads: CASSSPGGRDGYTF. DNA of the CDR3: TGCGCCAGCAGCTCCCCGGGGGGACGGGATGGCTACACCTTC.

The chain carries TRBV27 and TRBJ2-1; 9 bases line up with TRBD1. Germline assignment: CDR1 MNHEY and CDR2 SMNVEV (reference sequence). The V gene end was trimmed by 6 bases and the J gene end by 7 bases; junction bases not matched to a gene: 7. CDR3 length equals 14 residues. DNA of the CDR3: TGTGCCAGCAGCGCCGGGACAGGGACAAATGAGCAGTTCTTC. Protein sequence: CASSAGTGTNEQFF.